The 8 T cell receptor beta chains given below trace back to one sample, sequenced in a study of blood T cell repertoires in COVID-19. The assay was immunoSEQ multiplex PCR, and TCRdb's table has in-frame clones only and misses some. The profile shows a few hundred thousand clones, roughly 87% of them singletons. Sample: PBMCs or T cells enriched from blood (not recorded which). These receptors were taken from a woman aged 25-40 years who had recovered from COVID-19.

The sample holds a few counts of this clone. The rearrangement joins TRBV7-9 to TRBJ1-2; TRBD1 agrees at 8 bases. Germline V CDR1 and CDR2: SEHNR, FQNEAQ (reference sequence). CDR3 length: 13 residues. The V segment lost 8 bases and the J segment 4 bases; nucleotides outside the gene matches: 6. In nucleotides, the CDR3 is TGTGCCAGCGCCTCCGGGACAGGCTATGGCTACACCTTC. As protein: CASASGTGYGYTF.

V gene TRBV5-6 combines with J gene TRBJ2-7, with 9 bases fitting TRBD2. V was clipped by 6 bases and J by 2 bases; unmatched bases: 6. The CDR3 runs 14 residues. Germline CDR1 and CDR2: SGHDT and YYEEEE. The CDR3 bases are TGTGCCAGCAATTCCCAGCGGGGGGCCTACGAGCAGTACTTC. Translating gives CASNSQRGAYEQYF.

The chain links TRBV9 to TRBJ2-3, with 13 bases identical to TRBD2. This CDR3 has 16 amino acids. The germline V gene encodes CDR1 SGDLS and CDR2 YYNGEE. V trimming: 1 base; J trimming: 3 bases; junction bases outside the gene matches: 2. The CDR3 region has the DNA TGTGCCAGCAGCGTAAGACTAGCGGGAGGAACAGATACGCAGTATTTT. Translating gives CASSVRLAGGTDTQYF.

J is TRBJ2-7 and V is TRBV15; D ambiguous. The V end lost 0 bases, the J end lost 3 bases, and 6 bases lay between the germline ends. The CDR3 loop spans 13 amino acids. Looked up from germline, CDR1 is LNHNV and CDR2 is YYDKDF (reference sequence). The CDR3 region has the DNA TGTGCCACCAGCAGAGATGGGCTCTACGAGCAGTACTTC. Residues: CATSRDGLYEQYF.

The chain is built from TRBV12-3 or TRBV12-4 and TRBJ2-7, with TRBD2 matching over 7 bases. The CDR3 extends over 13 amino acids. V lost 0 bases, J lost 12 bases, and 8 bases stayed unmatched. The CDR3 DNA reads TGTGCCAGCAGTTTAGCGCCTAGCGGAAGTCGGTACTTC. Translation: CASSLAPSGSRYF.

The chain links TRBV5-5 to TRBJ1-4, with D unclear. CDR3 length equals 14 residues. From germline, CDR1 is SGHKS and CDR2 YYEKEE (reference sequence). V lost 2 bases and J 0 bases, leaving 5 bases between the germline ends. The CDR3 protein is CASSLTATNEKLFF. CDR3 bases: TGTGCCAGCAGCTTAACTGCAACTAATGAAAAACTGTTTTTT.

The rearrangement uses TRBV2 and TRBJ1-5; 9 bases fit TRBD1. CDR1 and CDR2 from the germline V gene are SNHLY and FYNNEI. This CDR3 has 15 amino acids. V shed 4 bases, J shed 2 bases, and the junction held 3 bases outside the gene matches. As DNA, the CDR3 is TGTGCCAGCAGTGTGGGACAGGGAGGCAATCAGCCCCAGCATTTT. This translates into CASSVGQGGNQPQHF.

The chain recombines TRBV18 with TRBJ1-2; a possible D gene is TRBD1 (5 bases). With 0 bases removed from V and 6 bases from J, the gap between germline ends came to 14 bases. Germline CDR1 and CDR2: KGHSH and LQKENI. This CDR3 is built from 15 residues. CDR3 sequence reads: CASSPPGLTGNGYTF. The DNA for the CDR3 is TGTGCCAGCTCACCACCGGGTTTAACAGGCAATGGCTACACCTTC. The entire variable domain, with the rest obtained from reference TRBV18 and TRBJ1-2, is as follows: NAGVMQNPRHLVRRRGQEARLRCSPMKGHSHVYWYRQLPEEGLKFMVYLQKENIIDESGMPKERFSAEFPKEGPSILRIQQVVRGDSAAYFCASSPPGLTGNGYTFGSGTRLTVV.